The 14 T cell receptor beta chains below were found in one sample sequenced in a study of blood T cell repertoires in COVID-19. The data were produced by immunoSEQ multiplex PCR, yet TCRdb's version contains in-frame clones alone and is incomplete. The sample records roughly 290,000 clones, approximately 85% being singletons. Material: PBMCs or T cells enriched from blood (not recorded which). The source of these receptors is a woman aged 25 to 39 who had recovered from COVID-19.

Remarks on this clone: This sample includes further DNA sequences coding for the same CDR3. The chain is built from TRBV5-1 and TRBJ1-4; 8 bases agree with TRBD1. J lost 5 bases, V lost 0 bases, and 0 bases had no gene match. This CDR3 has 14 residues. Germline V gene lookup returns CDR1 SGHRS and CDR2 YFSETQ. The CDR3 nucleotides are TGCGCCAGCAGCTTGGACAGGGGGAATGAAAAACTGTTTTTT. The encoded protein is CASSLDRGNEKLFF.

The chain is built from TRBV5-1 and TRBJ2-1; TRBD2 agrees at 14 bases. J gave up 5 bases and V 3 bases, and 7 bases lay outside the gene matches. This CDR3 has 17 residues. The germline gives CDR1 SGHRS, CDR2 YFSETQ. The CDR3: CASSSAPGLAGDNEQFF. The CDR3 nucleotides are TGCGCCAGCAGCTCGGCACCGGGACTAGCGGGAGACAATGAGCAGTTCTTC.

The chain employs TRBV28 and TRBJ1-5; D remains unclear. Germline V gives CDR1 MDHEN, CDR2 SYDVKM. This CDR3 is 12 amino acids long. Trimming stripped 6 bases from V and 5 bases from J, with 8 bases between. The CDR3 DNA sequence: TGTGCCAGCAGCCGAAGAGATCAGCCCCAGCATTTT. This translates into CASSRRDQPQHF.

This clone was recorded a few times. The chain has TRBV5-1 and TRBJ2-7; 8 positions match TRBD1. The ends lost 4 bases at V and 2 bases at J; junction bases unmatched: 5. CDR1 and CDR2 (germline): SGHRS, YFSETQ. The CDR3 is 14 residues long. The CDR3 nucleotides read TGCGCCAGCAGCCTACAGGGGGGTACCTACGAGCAGTACTTC. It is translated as CASSLQGGTYEQYF.

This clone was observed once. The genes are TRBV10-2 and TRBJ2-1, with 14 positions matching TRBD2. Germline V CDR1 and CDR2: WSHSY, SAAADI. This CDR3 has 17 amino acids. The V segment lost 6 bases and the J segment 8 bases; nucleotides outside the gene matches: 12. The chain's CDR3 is CASSDRTSGGPSYEQFF. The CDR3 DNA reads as TGCGCCAGCAGCGATAGGACTAGCGGGGGGCCGTCATATGAGCAGTTCTTC.

The CDR3 DNA sequence: TGTGCCAGCCGGGGGGACAGGGTATCCTACAATGAGCAGTTCTTC. As protein: CASRGDRVSYNEQFF. The chain combines TRBV6-5 with TRBJ2-1; 9 positions match TRBD1. Per the germline V gene, CDR1 is MNHEY and CDR2 is SVGAGI. V trimming: 8 bases; J trimming: 1 base; junction bases outside the gene matches: 6. The CDR3 is made up of 15 amino acids.

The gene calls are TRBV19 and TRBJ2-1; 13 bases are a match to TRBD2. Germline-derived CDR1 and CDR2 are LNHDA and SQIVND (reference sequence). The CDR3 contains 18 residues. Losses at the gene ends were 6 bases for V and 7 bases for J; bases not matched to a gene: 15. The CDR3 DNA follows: TGTGCCAGTAGCATATTCCTCATCACGACTAGCGGGAGGAATGAGCAGTTCTTC. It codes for CASSIFLITTSGRNEQFF. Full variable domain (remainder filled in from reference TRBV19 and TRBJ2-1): DGGITQSPKYLFRKEGQNVTLSCEQNLNHDAMYWYRQDPGQGLRLIYYSQIVNDFQKGDIAEGYSVSREKKESFPLTVTSAQKNPTAFYLCASSIFLITTSGRNEQFFGPGTRLTVL.

The CDR3 bases are TGTGCCAGCAGCTTTGAAGTGAGGGCCCATGAGCAGTTCTTC. Protein product: CASSFEVRAHEQFF. The V and J genes are TRBV7-8 and TRBJ2-1; TRBD2 might be the D (5 bases). The length of the CDR3 is 14 residues. CDR1 and CDR2 from the germline V gene are SGHVS and FQNEAQ. V was shortened by 3 bases and J by 8 bases, with 14 bases between the two germline ends.

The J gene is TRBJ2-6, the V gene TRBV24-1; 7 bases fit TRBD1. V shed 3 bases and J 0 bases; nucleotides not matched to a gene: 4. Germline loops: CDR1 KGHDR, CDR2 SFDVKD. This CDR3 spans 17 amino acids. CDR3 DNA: TGTGCCACCAGTGATGGGACAGAACCCTCTGGGGCCAACGTCCTGACTTTC. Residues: CATSDGTEPSGANVLTF.

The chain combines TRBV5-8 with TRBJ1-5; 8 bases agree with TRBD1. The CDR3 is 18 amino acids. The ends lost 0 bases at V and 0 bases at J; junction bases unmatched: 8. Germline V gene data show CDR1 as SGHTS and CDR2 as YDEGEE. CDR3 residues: CASSLGQGAFHSNQPQHF. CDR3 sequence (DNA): TGTGCCAGCAGCTTGGGGCAGGGGGCCTTCCATAGCAATCAGCCCCAGCATTTT.

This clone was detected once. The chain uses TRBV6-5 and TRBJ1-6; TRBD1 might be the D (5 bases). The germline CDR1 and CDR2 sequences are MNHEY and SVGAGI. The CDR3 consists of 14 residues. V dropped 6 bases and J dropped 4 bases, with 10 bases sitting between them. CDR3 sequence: CASREEGYNSPLHF. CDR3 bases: TGTGCCAGCAGAGAGGAGGGGTATAATTCACCCCTCCACTTT.

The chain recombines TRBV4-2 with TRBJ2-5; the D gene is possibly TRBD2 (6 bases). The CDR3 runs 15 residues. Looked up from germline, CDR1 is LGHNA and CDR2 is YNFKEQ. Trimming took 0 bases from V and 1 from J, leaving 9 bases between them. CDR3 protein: CASSQDLGGQETQYF. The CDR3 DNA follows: TGTGCCAGCAGCCAAGATCTCGGGGGCCAAGAGACCCAGTACTTC.

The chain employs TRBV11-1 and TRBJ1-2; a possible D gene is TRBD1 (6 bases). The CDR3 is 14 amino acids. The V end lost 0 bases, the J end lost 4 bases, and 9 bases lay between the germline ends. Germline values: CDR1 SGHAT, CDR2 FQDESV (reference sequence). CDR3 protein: CASSLAQGGYGYTF. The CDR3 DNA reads TGTGCCAGCAGCTTAGCCCAAGGGGGCTATGGCTACACCTTC.

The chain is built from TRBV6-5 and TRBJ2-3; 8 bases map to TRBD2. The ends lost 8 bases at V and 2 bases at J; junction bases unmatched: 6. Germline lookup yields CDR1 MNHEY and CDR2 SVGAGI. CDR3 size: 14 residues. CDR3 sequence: CASLGRGATDTQYF. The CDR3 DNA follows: TGTGCCAGCCTGGGGCGGGGGGCCACAGATACGCAGTATTTT.